Listed here are 3 T cell receptor beta chains from one sample, sequenced in a study of T-cell memory formation after mild COVID-19. Each CDR3 protein gets one entry after TCRdb re-called the 5' RACE reads with MiXCR. Of around 29,000 distinct CDR3 sequences listed, 15% to 20% are singletons. Sequenced material: PBMCs or a T cell subset sorted from them (not recorded which). The source of these receptors is an adult who had mild COVID-19 (a few samples of this study predate the infection). Cell type and time point are not known.

This clonotype was recorded at least ten times. DNA for the CDR3: TGTGCCAGCTCGGCAATTTTGAGTGAGCAGTACTTC. Translated, it gives CASSAILSEQYF. The chain employs TRBV12-3 or TRBV12-4 and TRBJ2-7, with D unresolved. Trimming took off 8 bases at V and 7 bases at J, with 15 bases between the two ends. The CDR3 length is 12 residues.

This clonotype was seen many times. The V gene is TRBV5-1, the J gene TRBJ2-3; D is unclear. CDR3 length equals 12 residues. Between the trimmed V and J ends, which lost 0 bases and 5 bases, there was a span of 4 bases. Germline CDR1 is SGHRS and CDR2 is YFSETQ. The chain's CDR3 is CASSLAVDTQYF. CDR3 coding DNA: TGCGCCAGCAGCTTGGCAGTAGATACGCAGTATTTT.

This clonotype is classed as medium-sized. The chain links TRBV7-6 to TRBJ2-7, with D perhaps matching TRBD1 (6 bases). This CDR3 has 15 residues. The V gene's germline CDR1 is SGHVS and CDR2 FNYEAQ. Trimming left V 5 bases short and J 2 bases short, with 16 bases between. CDR3 nucleotides: TGTGCCAGCAGCCCTCTCCCCCAGGGGACCTACGAGCAGTACTTC. Protein product: CASSPLPQGTYEQYF.